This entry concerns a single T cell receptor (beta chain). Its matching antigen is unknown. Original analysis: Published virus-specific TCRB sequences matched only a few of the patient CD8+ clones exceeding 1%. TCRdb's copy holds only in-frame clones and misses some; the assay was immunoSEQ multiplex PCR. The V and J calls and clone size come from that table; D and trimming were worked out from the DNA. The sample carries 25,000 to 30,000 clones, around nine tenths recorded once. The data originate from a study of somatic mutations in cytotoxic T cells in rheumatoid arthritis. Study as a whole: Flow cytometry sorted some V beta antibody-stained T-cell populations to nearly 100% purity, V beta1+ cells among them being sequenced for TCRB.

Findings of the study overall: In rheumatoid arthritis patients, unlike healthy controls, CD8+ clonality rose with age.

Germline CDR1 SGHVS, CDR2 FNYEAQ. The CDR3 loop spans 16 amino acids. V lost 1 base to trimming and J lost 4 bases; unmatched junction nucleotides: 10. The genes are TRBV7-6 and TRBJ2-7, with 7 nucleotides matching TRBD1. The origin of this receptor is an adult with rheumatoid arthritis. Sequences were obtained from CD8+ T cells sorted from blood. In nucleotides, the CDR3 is TGTGCCAGCAGCTTAGGACAGGGCCCTCCTCCTTACGAGCAGTACTTC. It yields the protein CASSLGQGPPPYEQYF.